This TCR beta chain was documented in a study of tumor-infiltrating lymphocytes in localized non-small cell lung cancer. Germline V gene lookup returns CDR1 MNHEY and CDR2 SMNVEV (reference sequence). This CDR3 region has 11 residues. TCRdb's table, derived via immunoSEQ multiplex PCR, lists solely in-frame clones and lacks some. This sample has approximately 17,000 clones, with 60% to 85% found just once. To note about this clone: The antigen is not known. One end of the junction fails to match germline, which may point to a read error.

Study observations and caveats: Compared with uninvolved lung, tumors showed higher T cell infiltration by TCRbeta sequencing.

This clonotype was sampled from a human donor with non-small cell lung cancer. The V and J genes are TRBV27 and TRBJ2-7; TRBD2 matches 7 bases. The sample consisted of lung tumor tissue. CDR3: CASSKGGVQYF. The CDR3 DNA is TGTGCCAGCAGTAAGGGAGGGGTGCAGTATTTC.